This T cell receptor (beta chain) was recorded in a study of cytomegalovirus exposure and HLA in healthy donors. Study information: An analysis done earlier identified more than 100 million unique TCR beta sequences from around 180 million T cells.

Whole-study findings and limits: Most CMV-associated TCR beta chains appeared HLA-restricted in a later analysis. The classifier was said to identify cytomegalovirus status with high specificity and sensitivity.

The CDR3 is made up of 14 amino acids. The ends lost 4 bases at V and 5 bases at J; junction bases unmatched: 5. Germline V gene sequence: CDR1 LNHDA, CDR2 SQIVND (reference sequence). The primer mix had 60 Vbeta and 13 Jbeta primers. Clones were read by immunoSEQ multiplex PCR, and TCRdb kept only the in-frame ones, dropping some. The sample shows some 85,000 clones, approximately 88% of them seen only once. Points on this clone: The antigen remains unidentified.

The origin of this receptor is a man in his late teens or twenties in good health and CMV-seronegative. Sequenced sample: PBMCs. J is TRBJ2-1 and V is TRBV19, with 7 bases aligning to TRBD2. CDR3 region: CASSRLAENNEQFF. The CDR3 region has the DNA TGTGCCAGTAGTAGGCTAGCGGAAAACAATGAGCAGTTCTTC.